The present entry profiles one TCR beta chain with its context. This clone was detected a few times. No cognate antigen has been identified for it. No base qualities exist here, and no much larger clone lies one base off it. The receptor library was made with the immunoSEQ multiplex PCR assay. TCRdb provides this immuneACCESS table in a form limited to in-frame rearrangements. Some clones are lacking; in checked studies, under half of them reflect an unresolved V gene, and why the rest are absent is not known. A total of 28,000 or so clones appear in this sample, about 89% of them only once. The biggest ten clones account for 1.1% of the sample. The data were taken from a study of T cells in narcolepsy listed by TCRdb under 2018. With respect to the entire study: Patients with narcolepsy type 1 or type 2 (NT1, NT2) were enrolled in the study together with healthy control donors. To look for autoreactive T cells in narcolepsy patients that target self-antigens of hypocretin neurons (hypocretin, TRIB2), the study used TCR Vbeta sequencing to follow clonotypes in blood and CSF. Study-level results and caveats: No sequences matching autoreactive T cell clones were contained in some blood memory CD4+ repertoires from patients and controls. In plots comparing CSF and blood CD4+ T cell clonotypes from the same patient, HCRT-specific and TRIB2-specific autoreactive clonotypes were highlighted. According to the report, autoreactive clonotypes were detected serially in the blood of the same patients and of different patients, but not in healthy controls. Numbers of sequenced blood memory CD4+ clonotypes were comparable, averaging about 39,494 in patients and some 33,000 in controls.

CDR1 and CDR2 are read off the germline V gene (reference sequence) as WNHNN and SYGVQD. At the junction V is shortened by 3 bases and J by 14 bases; bases outside the gene matches: 10. The CDR3 has 13 amino acids, counting the end cysteine and phenylalanine. Only the CDR3 part of the read is kept: 39 bases, read in frame from the first base. Memory CD4+ T cells were sorted ex vivo from peripheral blood of narcolepsy patients and healthy controls for TCR Vbeta sequencing. Sample: CD45RA- memory CD4+ T cells from PBMCs. The cell subset or site label, read with the paper, signifies: memory T cells sorted ex vivo from peripheral blood. The source of this sequence is a human donor with narcolepsy. The rearrangement combines TRBV10-1 with TRBJ1-3; the junction holds 7 bases that match TRBD1. The DNA sequence reads TGCGCCAGCAGTGAATACAGGGACAGCGGGTTATATTTT. Its product reads: CASSEYRDSGLYF.